This T cell receptor (beta chain) was obtained from a study of T cell responses to AZD1222 COVID-19 vaccine. Overall study context: Pooling was applied to second doses at about 4 or about 12 weeks. Whole-study findings and limits: Baseline seropositivity characterized only six AZD1222 recipients. A mostly white British donor set with more females was recruited, and clonal diversity was possibly underestimated. Vaccination with two AZD1222 doses was followed by a rise in Spike-specific TCR breadth and depth.

The protocol was immunoSEQ multiplex PCR, while the TCRdb copy is restricted to in-frame clones and leaves out a portion. This sample carries some 140,000 clones, about nine tenths of them seen once, and the ten largest clones take 15% to 20%. As concerns this clone: Its cognate antigen is unknown.

V was shortened by 2 bases and J by 2 bases, with 9 bases between the two germline ends. Germline V CDR1 and CDR2: GTSNPN, SVGIG (reference sequence). This CDR3 is built from 13 residues. The input for sequencing was peripheral blood, taken on day 0 of AZD1222 vaccination. This clonotype originated in an adult in good health. V usage is TRBV30 and J usage is TRBJ2-5, with D perhaps being TRBD1 or TRBD2 (6 bases each). CDR3 loop: CAWSRGRQETQYF. The CDR3 coding sequence is TGTGCCTGGAGTCGGGGGCGGCAAGAGACCCAGTACTTC.